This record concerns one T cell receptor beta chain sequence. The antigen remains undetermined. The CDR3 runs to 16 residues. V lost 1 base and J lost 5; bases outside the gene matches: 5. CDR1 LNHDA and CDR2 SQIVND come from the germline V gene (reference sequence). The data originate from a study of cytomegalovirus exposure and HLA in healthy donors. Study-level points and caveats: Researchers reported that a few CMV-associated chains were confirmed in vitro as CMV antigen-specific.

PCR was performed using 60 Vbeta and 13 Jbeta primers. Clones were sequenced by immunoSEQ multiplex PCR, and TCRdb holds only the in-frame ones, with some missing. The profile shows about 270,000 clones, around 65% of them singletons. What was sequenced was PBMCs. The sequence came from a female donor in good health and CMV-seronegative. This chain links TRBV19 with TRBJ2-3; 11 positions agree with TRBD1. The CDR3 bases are TGTGCCAGTAGTATAGGGACAGGGGGCGTTGTAGATACGCAGTATTTT. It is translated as CASSIGTGGVVDTQYF.